This T cell receptor (beta chain) was captured by sequencing in a study of blood T cell repertoires in COVID-19. About the research overall: COVID-19 samples collected from the United States, Italy and Spain covered acute and convalescent phases.

Germline CDR1 reads SGDLS; CDR2 reads YYNGEE. V was trimmed by 1 base and J by 2 bases, leaving 8 bases between them. The length of the CDR3 is 14 residues. Assay used: immunoSEQ multiplex PCR; TCRdb lists only in-frame clones, some missing. The sample yields 350,000 to 550,000 clones, around 87% seen once. The chain employs TRBV9 and TRBJ2-3; D call uncertain. The receptor's source is a man aged 30-40 years who had recovered from COVID-19. Sequenced input: PBMCs or T cells enriched from blood (not recorded which). The CDR3 nucleotides read TGTGCCAGCAGCGTACTAAGCCTCACAGATACGCAGTATTTT. It is translated as CASSVLSLTDTQYF.